This T cell receptor beta chain was retrieved from a study of blood T cell repertoires in COVID-19. Here immunoSEQ multiplex PCR was the method, and the copy in TCRdb shows in-frame clones only, minus some. Of around 250,000 clones detected, around 83% appear once; the ten largest clones hold 1.5% to 2%. The germline V and J ends were trimmed by 1 base and 3 bases, with 8 bases remaining between them. Germline V gene sequence: CDR1 SGHRS, CDR2 YFSETQ. The CDR3 consists of 13 residues. This clonotype was obtained from a man aged 30-40 years who had recovered from COVID-19. The sample was peripheral blood. This sequence joins TRBV5-1 and TRBJ2-7; perhaps TRBD2 as D (5 bases). CDR3 amino acids: CASSLSDYYEQYF. The CDR3 nucleotides read TGCGCCAGCAGCTTGTCAGACTACTACGAGCAGTACTTC.